A selection of T cell receptor beta chains follows, all from one sample in a study of blood T cell repertoires in COVID-19. Generated by immunoSEQ multiplex PCR, the TCRdb table keeps only in-frame clones and is missing some. The table includes roughly 180,000 clones, around 85% detected once. What was sequenced was peripheral blood. The source of these receptors is a man between 60 and 75 years old with acute or convalescent COVID-19. CDR3s include the opening cysteine and the closing phenylalanine or tryptophan. A D gene is named only where the DNA matches it firmly. Not every row has a clone size; where given, it reads once, few, many or a size class.

clone_size d_call j_call v_call cdr3_aa cdr3_nt
. . TRBJ1-5 TRBV12-3/TRBV12-4 CASSSGENQPQHF TGTGCCAGCAGTTCCGGAGAGAATCAGCCCCAGCATTTT
. . TRBJ1-1 TRBV20-1 CSASSTNRDTEAFF TGCAGTGCTAGTTCCACTAACAGGGACACTGAAGCTTTCTTT
. TRBD1 TRBJ1-5 TRBV3-1/TRBV3-2 CASSDRDSNQPQHF TGTGCCAGCAGCGATAGGGACAGTAATCAGCCCCAGCATTTT
. TRBD2 TRBJ2-4 TRBV6-5 CASSSGTRGAKNIQYF TGTGCCAGCAGTTCCGGGACTAGGGGAGCCAAAAACATTCAGTACTTC
. TRBD1 TRBJ2-7 TRBV29-1 CSAGTGAVGEQYF TGCAGCGCCGGGACAGGGGCAGTTGGCGAGCAGTACTTC
. TRBD2 TRBJ2-5 TRBV7-3 CASTLGTSGSETQYF TGTGCCAGCACCCTGGGGACTAGCGGGAGTGAGACCCAGTACTTC
few . TRBJ1-1 TRBV9 CASSVEPQEIAEAFF TGTGCCAGCAGCGTCGAGCCGCAAGAAATCGCTGAAGCTTTCTTT
. . TRBJ1-1 TRBV5-1 CASSPWRGNTEAFF TGCGCCAGCAGCCCCTGGAGGGGGAACACTGAAGCTTTCTTT
. TRBD1 TRBJ1-6 TRBV3-1/TRBV3-2 CASSQVKSGTGGLVRNSPLHF TGTGCCAGCAGCCAAGTTAAAAGCGGGACAGGGGGTTTGGTGAGGAATTCACCCCTCCACTTT
once . TRBJ1-2 TRBV6-6 CASIGGTYYGYTF TGTGCCAGTATTGGGGGGACGTACTATGGCTACACCTTC
. TRBD1 TRBJ1-1 TRBV18 CASSALGQGGSNTEAFF TGTGCCAGCTCAGCCCTGGGGCAGGGGGGTTCGAACACTGAAGCTTTCTTT
. . TRBJ2-7 TRBV6-6 CASSLSSAYEQYF TGTGCCAGCAGTTTGTCTAGCGCCTACGAGCAGTACTTC
. TRBD2 TRBJ2-2 TRBV28 CATTQLAGVAGELFF TGTGCCACTACACAACTAGCGGGAGTGGCCGGGGAGCTGTTTTTT
. . TRBJ2-2 TRBV9 CASSQYRVPPTGELFF TGTGCCAGCAGCCAATACAGAGTCCCCCCCACCGGGGAGCTGTTTTTT
. . TRBJ1-1 TRBV6-5 CASSYIGWGAEAFF TGTGCCAGCAGTTATATTGGTTGGGGAGCTGAAGCTTTCTTT
. TRBD2 TRBJ2-1 TRBV5-4 CASSGGLALNEQFF TGTGCCAGCAGCGGGGGACTAGCGCTCAATGAGCAGTTCTTC
few TRBD1 TRBJ1-1 TRBV18 CASSPTGVEATEAFF TGTGCCAGCTCACCAACAGGGGTGGAGGCCACTGAAGCTTTCTTT